The rows below give T cell receptor beta chains drawn from one sample of a study of blood T cell repertoires in COVID-19. The repertoire was sequenced with immunoSEQ multiplex PCR; TCRdb's copy has only in-frame clones and lacks some. The sample has some 170,000 clones, more than 75% seen once. The sequencing input was PBMCs or T cells enriched from blood (not recorded which). These receptors were taken from a woman aged 45-65 years who had recovered from COVID-19. Each CDR3 is given with its conserved first and last residue. The D gene is left open where the match is weak. The size of a clone is reported for some rows only, either as once, few or many, or as a class for expanded clones.

>NA|TRBJ2-2|TRBV5-1|NA
TGCGCCAGCACTTACGGGAGTTACGGGGAGCTGTTTTTT
CASTYGSYGELFF
>NA|TRBJ2-5|TRBV18|NA
TGTGCCAGCTCACCACCCGCGGAAGAGACCCAGTACTTC
CASSPPAEETQYF
>NA|TRBJ1-4|TRBV11-2|NA
TGTGCCAGCAGCTTAGCGGCAGGGGTTAATGAAAAACTGTTTTTT
CASSLAAGVNEKLFF
>TRBD1|TRBJ2-1|TRBV5-1|many
TGCGCCAGCAGCTTGGAACAGGGGGTAGTGTGGAATGAGCAGTTCTTC
CASSLEQGVVWNEQFF
>NA|TRBJ1-2|TRBV5-5|NA
TGTGCCAGCAGTCGCATGGCGGCAGGGCTTAGCGGCTACACCTTC
CASSRMAAGLSGYTF
>NA|TRBJ1-6|TRBV27|NA
TGTGCCAGCAGGTACGGCCGGACCGAGGGATCACCCCTCCACTTT
CASRYGRTEGSPLHF
>NA|TRBJ2-5|TRBV7-9|few
TGTGCCAGCAGCTTAGCTTCAGGGAGGGAGACCCAGTACTTC
CASSLASGRETQYF
>NA|TRBJ1-2|TRBV3-1/TRBV3-2|NA
TGTGCCAGCAGCCCTCTCGGGGGGCTCTATGGCTACACCTTC
CASSPLGGLYGYTF
>NA|TRBJ2-2|TRBV5-4|NA
TGTGCCAGCACCCAGCAGGGAATGGGAAAAGGCGGGGAGCTGTTTTTT
CASTQQGMGKGGELFF
>NA|TRBJ2-6|TRBV5-1|NA
TGCGCCAGCAGCTTGGTACAGAGCTCTGGGGCCAACGTCCTGACTTTC
CASSLVQSSGANVLTF
>NA|TRBJ1-2|TRBV27|NA
TGTGCCAGCAGTTTAGGGTCAAGGGGTGGCTACACCTTC
CASSLGSRGGYTF
>TRBD2|TRBJ2-3|TRBV2|NA
TGTGCCAGCAGTCCGGGACTACAAGGTTTTGCAGATACGCAGTATTTT
CASSPGLQGFADTQYF
>NA|TRBJ2-2|TRBV5-4|NA
TGTGCCAGCAGCTCCCTAGGAGGGGGAGGGCCTGGGGAGCTGTTTTTT
CASSSLGGGGPGELFF
>NA|TRBJ1-1|TRBV6-5|few
TGTGCCAGCAGTTACGTTTTAAACACTGAAGCTTTCTTT
CASSYVLNTEAFF
>TRBD2|TRBJ2-1|TRBV28|NA
TGTGCCAGCAGTTTGCCTCCCGGGAGCGGGAGAAGGCATGAGCAGTTCTTC
CASSLPPGSGRRHEQFF
>TRBD2|TRBJ2-7|TRBV3-1/TRBV3-2|few
TGTGCCAGCAGCCCCCGTCCCGGGAGCGGGAGGGCCTCCTACGAGCAGTACTTC
CASSPRPGSGRASYEQYF
>TRBD2|TRBJ2-7|TRBV28|NA
TGTGCCACCACTTTAGGCCAAGGGGGGACTAGCGGGAGTAACGAGCAGTACTTC
CATTLGQGGTSGSNEQYF
>NA|TRBJ2-4|TRBV29-1|NA
TGCAGCGTTGAAGCCCCACAAGTCACAGGTCAAAACATTCAGTACTTC
CSVEAPQVTGQNIQYF
>NA|TRBJ1-2|TRBV5-8|NA
TGTGCCAGCAGCCGGACAGTTACGGAGGGCTACACCTTC
CASSRTVTEGYTF
>NA|TRBJ2-7|TRBV28|once
TGTGCCAGCAGCCCAGGGGGTCGGGAGGGAGCCCTATACGAGCAGTACTTC
CASSPGGREGALYEQYF
>NA|TRBJ2-7|TRBV5-1|few
TGCGCCAGCAGTTACGGCTACGAGCAGTACTTC
CASSYGYEQYF
>NA|TRBJ1-3|TRBV28|NA
TGTGCCAGCACGGGCGGGGCTGGAAACACCATATATTTT
CASTGGAGNTIYF
>NA|TRBJ1-1|TRBV10-3|NA
TGTGCCATCAGTGATCTAAACAGGGCCTCTGAAGCTTTCTTT
CAISDLNRASEAFF
>NA|TRBJ1-5|TRBV28|once
TGTGCCAGCAGTTCCCCTTGGCGGGGTGGTGGCAATCAGCCCCAGCATTTT
CASSSPWRGGGNQPQHF
>NA|TRBJ2-1|TRBV21-1|NA
TGTGCCACCCCGGGACTAGCGGGAGCAGATGAGCAGTTCTTC
CATPGLAGADEQFF
>TRBD2|TRBJ2-7|TRBV11-2|NA
TGTGCCAGCCGTCTCTGGGGGGGTGCCTACGAGCAGTACTTC
CASRLWGGAYEQYF
>TRBD2|TRBJ2-1|TRBV28|NA
TGTGCCAGCAGTTTATGGACTAGCGGGAGTAACAATGAGCAGTTCTTC
CASSLWTSGSNNEQFF
>NA|TRBJ2-3|TRBV28|once
TGTGCCAGCAGTAGCACGGGTAACACAGATACGCAGTATTTT
CASSSTGNTDTQYF
>TRBD2|TRBJ2-1|TRBV7-3|NA
TGTGCCAGCAGCTTAGGTAGCGGGAGGGCCTCAAATGAGCAGTTCTTC
CASSLGSGRASNEQFF
>TRBD2|TRBJ2-3|TRBV27|NA
TGTGCCAGCAGTACTGGGACTAGCGGGACCACGAGCACAGATACGCAGTATTTT
CASSTGTSGTTSTDTQYF
>TRBD1|TRBJ1-2|TRBV30|NA
TGTGCCTGGAGCGGACAGGGGGCGAGTTATAACGCGGTCTATGGCTACACCTTC
CAWSGQGASYNAVYGYTF
>TRBD2|TRBJ2-7|TRBV18|NA
TGTGCCAGCTCACCACGGCGGGAGGCGTCCTACGAGCAGTACTTC
CASSPRREASYEQYF
>TRBD1|TRBJ2-7|TRBV2|NA
TGTGCCAGCAGTGTCTCCGGGACAGGGGATTCCGAGCAGTACTTC
CASSVSGTGDSEQYF
>NA|TRBJ2-5|TRBV5-6|NA
TGTGCCAGCAGCTTTGGGGGCTTAAGAGAGACCCAGTACTTC
CASSFGGLRETQYF
>NA|TRBJ2-5|TRBV21-1|NA
TGTGCCAGCAGCAAAGGTGGTAGCGGAGACCAAGAGACCCAGTACTTC
CASSKGGSGDQETQYF
>NA|TRBJ1-2|TRBV2|few
TGTGCCAGCAGTGCCGACATGAACTATGGCTACACCTTC
CASSADMNYGYTF
>NA|TRBJ2-3|TRBV10-1|NA
TGCGCCAGCAGTGATATAGATACGCAGTATTTT
CASSDIDTQYF
>NA|TRBJ1-1|TRBV9|NA
TGTGCCAGCAGCACGACTTTCATGAACACTGAAGCTTTCTTT
CASSTTFMNTEAFF
>TRBD2|TRBJ2-1|TRBV6-2/TRBV6-3|NA
TGTGCCAGCAGTTACGGGGCGGGAGTTTGGAATGAGCAGTTCTTC
CASSYGAGVWNEQFF
>TRBD2|TRBJ2-1|TRBV12-5|NA
TGTGCTAGTGGTCCGGGACTAGGTGTAAGGAATGAGCAGTTCTTC
CASGPGLGVRNEQFF
>NA|TRBJ1-3|TRBV9|NA
TGTGCCAGCAGCGTCCCGGGAAACACCATATATTTT
CASSVPGNTIYF
>TRBD2|TRBJ2-1|TRBV7-3|NA
TGTGCCAGCAGCTTAATAGCGGGAGGGCCGGGATACAATGAGCAGTTCTTC
CASSLIAGGPGYNEQFF
>TRBD1|TRBJ1-4|TRBV10-3|NA
TGTGCCATCAGTGAACCGGGACAGGGGGGCGAAAAACTGTTTTTT
CAISEPGQGGEKLFF
>TRBD1|TRBJ1-5|TRBV27|NA
TGTGCCAGCAGCCCCCACCAGGGGGCCCTAACCGATCAGCCCCAGCATTTT
CASSPHQGALTDQPQHF
>NA|TRBJ1-2|TRBV29-1|NA
TGCAGCCCAGAGGAGAGGTCTGGCTACACCTTC
CSPEERSGYTF